This T cell receptor (beta chain) was identified during a study of T-cell memory formation after mild COVID-19 (TCRdb year 2021). Turning to the overall study: TCR sequence clusters from the two donors were largely donor specific. In a couple of donors, T-cell clones that expanded and contracted after mild COVID-19 were followed by sequencing TCRalpha and TCRbeta repertoires longitudinally. Two young, previously healthy adult volunteers, one female and one male, were included in the cohort.

The research as a whole found: Balanced CD4/CD8 phenotypes were observed for clones contracting from day 15 to 85, whereas a bias towards CD4+ was observed for a second wave of clones expanding from day 15 to 37. The second-wave clones that peaked on day 37 were not confirmed to be SARS-CoV-2 specific. Only a couple of mild cases were covered in the study, and larger cohorts including severe cases with pre-infection samples were considered necessary. Contracting CD4+ clones appeared mostly in the CM and EM memory subsets, whereas CD8+ clones were enriched in EMRA. Some responding clones were detected in pre-infection memory, suggesting pre-existing cross-reactive memory T cells joined the SARS-CoV-2 response.

Worth noting for this clonotype: What antigen it recognizes has not been identified. Base qualities are not at hand, and no much larger clone is one base apart.

Sequenced on an Illumina NovaSeq 6000. Using 5'RACE with constant-segment primers, TCRalpha and TCRbeta cDNA libraries were constructed, with sample barcodes and unique molecular identifiers added in the process. RNA was extracted from every sample with Trizol reagent. Libraries were amplified in two PCR steps, with a second sample barcode and Illumina TruSeq adapters added in the second step. Sequencing of libraries was performed on an Illumina NovaSeq with 2 x 150 bp paired-end reads. Per the original workflow: With migec v1.2.7, reads were demultiplexed and then collapsed into UMI-guided consensus sequences. Using mixcr v2.1.11, the UMI consensuses were aligned to TRA and TRB V and J templates and assembled into clonotypes. A clonotype was counted as expanded or contracted only if both edgeR and NoisET called the change significant, with noise models trained on biological replicates. edgeR calls used a false discovery rate-adjusted p below 0.01 and a log2 fold-change threshold of 1. As an exploratory analysis of dynamics, max-normalized trajectories of the 1000 most abundant clonotypes were examined with PCA combined with hierarchical clustering. Separately sequenced CD4+ and CD8+ repertoires were used to assign a CD4 or CD8 phenotype to each responding clone. In TCRdb, the public reads were trimmed at Q25 with fastp and aligned with MiXCR, with productive beta chains retained. Each entry is one CDR3 protein sequence, shown with its most common DNA and genes. The V and J calls, along with clone size, are taken from TCRdb and not from the paper's own processing. The sample profile shows fewer than 250,000 distinct CDR3 sequences; 15% of them were found once. Of the sample, 2.1% falls within the top ten clones.

V is pared back by 4 bases and J by 2 bases, with 12 bases lying between the germline termini. The germline V gene encodes CDR1 SGHRS and CDR2 YFSETQ. The CDR3 holds 14 amino acids from the cysteine to the phenylalanine. Of all the DNA, just the CDR3 is kept, 42 bases in frame from base 1. Ficoll-Paque density gradient centrifugation was the method used to isolate PBMCs. Sequencing was done on a sample of PBMCs or a T cell subset sorted from them (not recorded which). The chain joins TRBV5-1 to TRBJ1-1; a tentative D match to TRBD1 spans 5 bases. The TCR comes from an adult woman who had mild COVID-19 (a few samples of this study predate the infection). The sample titles of this study are shuffled in the database, so cell type and time point are left out; the donor was told from shared clones. This receptor has the CDR3 CASSLGDGNTEAFF. The bases are TGCGCCAGCAGCCTCGGGGACGGAAACACTGAAGCTTTCTTT.